The rows below give T cell receptor beta chains drawn from one sample of a study of graft-versus-host responses after intestinal transplantation. The repertoire was sequenced with immunoSEQ multiplex PCR; TCRdb's copy has only in-frame clones and lacks some. The sample holds about 130,000 clones, around nine tenths seen once. These receptors have no identified antigens. This material consisted of unstimulated CD4+ T cells sorted from spleen or lymph node cells, taken before intestinal transplant. Receptors were obtained from a human donor who received an intestinal transplant. The CDR3 runs from the conserved cysteine through the conserved F or W. Fields, in order: D gene, clone size, V gene, J gene, CDR3 DNA, CDR3 protein. D genes are given only for firm matches. Some rows have no size entry. The others give once, few or many, or a class for an expanded clone.

TRBD2	.	TRBV10-3	TRBJ2-1	TGTGCCATCCGACGGGAGGATGAGCAGTTCTTC	CAIRREDEQFF
TRBD2	.	TRBV5-1	TRBJ2-7	TGCGCCAGCAGCTTGGTAGGGACTAGCGGTTCCTACGAGCAGTACTTC	CASSLVGTSGSYEQYF
.	.	TRBV11-3	TRBJ2-7	TGTGCCAGCAGCTTAGAACCCAGGGAGGTATTCTACGAGCAGTACTTC	CASSLEPREVFYEQYF
.	once	TRBV28	TRBJ2-7	TGTGCCAGCAGTGATCTGGTAGGGGGGAGGAACGAGCAGTACTTC	CASSDLVGGRNEQYF
.	.	TRBV6-1	TRBJ2-7	TGTGCCAGCGTCCGAGGGACGATCGAGCAGTACTTC	CASVRGTIEQYF
TRBD1	.	TRBV4-1	TRBJ1-5	TGCGCCAGCAGCCCGGAACGGATGACAGGGTCAGATCAGCCCCAGCATTTT	CASSPERMTGSDQPQHF
.	.	TRBV18	TRBJ2-3	TGTGCCAGCTCACCACGGGGGACCACTAGCACAGATACGCAGTATTTT	CASSPRGTTSTDTQYF
TRBD1	.	TRBV6-5	TRBJ2-3	TGTGCCAGCAGTTACTCCGGACAGGACACAGATACGCAGTATTTT	CASSYSGQDTDTQYF
TRBD1	once	TRBV11-2	TRBJ2-1	TGTGCCAGCAGCCGGACAGGGTTTACCTACAATGAGCAGTTCTTC	CASSRTGFTYNEQFF
.	.	TRBV20-1	TRBJ1-2	TGCAGTGCTAGAGATTGGGCGGGCTACACCTTC	CSARDWAGYTF
TRBD1	.	TRBV12-5	TRBJ2-7	TGTGCTAGTGGTCCGGGGACAGGGGGACTCTACGAGCAGTACTTC	CASGPGTGGLYEQYF
.	.	TRBV28	TRBJ1-6	TGTGCCAGCACGGAGGGGCTCAATTCACCCCTCCACTTT	CASTEGLNSPLHF
.	.	TRBV7-9	TRBJ2-1	TGTGCCAGCAGCTCGCCGGGGATTAATGAGCAGTTCTTC	CASSSPGINEQFF
.	.	TRBV5-1	TRBJ2-3	TGCGCCAGCAGCTTGGATTCTCGTGCAGATACGCAGTATTTT	CASSLDSRADTQYF
TRBD1	.	TRBV6-6	TRBJ1-2	TGTGCCAGCAGTTCCCCAGGGGGGTTCAACTATGGCTACACCTTC	CASSSPGGFNYGYTF
TRBD1	.	TRBV29-1	TRBJ1-1	TGCAGCGTTGAATCGACTGGGACAGGGGTAAACAACACTGAAGCTTTCTTT	CSVESTGTGVNNTEAFF
.	.	TRBV29-1	TRBJ2-7	TGCAGCGTTGAACCGGACACACCGTTTTCCTACGAGCAGTACTTC	CSVEPDTPFSYEQYF
.	.	TRBV18	TRBJ2-1	TGTGCCAGCTCAGCCCGGGCCTCCTACAATGAGCAGTTCTTC	CASSARASYNEQFF
TRBD2	.	TRBV28	TRBJ2-7	TGTGCCAGCAGGGGATGGGTAGCGGGCAATTCCTACGAGCAGTACTTC	CASRGWVAGNSYEQYF
.	.	TRBV4-1	TRBJ2-4	TGCGCCAGCAGAGGCTGGGCCAAAAACATTCAGTACTTC	CASRGWAKNIQYF
TRBD1	once	TRBV29-1	TRBJ2-1	TGCAGCGTTGATAGGGACAGGGCCTACAATGAGCAGTTCTTC	CSVDRDRAYNEQFF
TRBD2	.	TRBV7-3	TRBJ2-5	TGTGCCAGCAGCTTAAAAGCGGGAGGGTCTGGGACCCAGTACTTC	CASSLKAGGSGTQYF
TRBD2	.	TRBV10-3	TRBJ2-3	TGTGCCATCAGTGAAGAGGCGGGAGATACAGATACGCAGTATTTT	CAISEEAGDTDTQYF
TRBD2	.	TRBV5-1	TRBJ2-3	TGCGCCAGCAGCATCCGACTAGCGGGAGGTAGCACAGATACGCAGTATTTT	CASSIRLAGGSTDTQYF
.	.	TRBV7-2	TRBJ2-1	TGTGCCAGCAGCTTAGGGTCCTCCTCATATGAGCAGTTCTTC	CASSLGSSSYEQFF
TRBD2	.	TRBV11-3	TRBJ2-7	TGTGCCAGCAGCTCGGGACTAGCGGGGATCTACGAGCAGTACTTC	CASSSGLAGIYEQYF
.	.	TRBV18	TRBJ2-1	TGTGCCAGCTCACCTAACGGCCAGCCTATGAATGAGCAGTTCTTC	CASSPNGQPMNEQFF
.	.	TRBV15	TRBJ1-2	TGTGCCACCAGCAGAGACTCACCACGGATCTTTAGTGGCTACACCTTC	CATSRDSPRIFSGYTF
.	.	TRBV30	TRBJ2-3	TGTGCCTGGAGTCCCCAGCGGATGAGCACAGATACGCAGTATTTT	CAWSPQRMSTDTQYF
.	once	TRBV25-1	TRBJ1-5	TGTGCCAGCAGCAGGAGGGACCTTACTGATCAGCCCCAGCATTTT	CASSRRDLTDQPQHF
.	.	TRBV6-5	TRBJ2-6	TGTGCCAGCAGTTACCAGGGACCCTCTGGGGCCAACGTCCTGACTTTC	CASSYQGPSGANVLTF
TRBD1	.	TRBV7-6	TRBJ1-2	TGTGCCAGCAGCTTAGACAGGGGCAGAGATGGCTACACCTTC	CASSLDRGRDGYTF
.	.	TRBV28	TRBJ2-7	TGTGCCAGCAGTTTACCAACCCTACAGGGATTCTACGAGCAGTACTTC	CASSLPTLQGFYEQYF
.	once	TRBV9	TRBJ1-1	TGTGCCAGCAGCGTAGGAACCGGAGGAGCTTTCTTT	CASSVGTGGAFF
TRBD1	.	TRBV2	TRBJ2-3	TGTGCCAGCGACAGGGATGAGGGCACAGATACGCAGTATTTT	CASDRDEGTDTQYF
.	.	TRBV7-3	TRBJ2-1	TGTGCCAGCAGCTTAAATAGAGGGGGTCTAAACAATGAGCAGTTCTTC	CASSLNRGGLNNEQFF
TRBD2	few	TRBV7-3	TRBJ2-1	TGTGCCAGCAGCTTAGCGGGAGGAACGAATGAGCAGTTCTTC	CASSLAGGTNEQFF
.	.	TRBV1	TRBJ1-2	TGCACCAGCAGCCCTCCGGGATTCCTAAAAGGTGGCTACACCTTC	CTSSPPGFLKGGYTF
TRBD1	.	TRBV2	TRBJ1-2	TGTGCCAGCAGTGATCTGGGGACAGTGCACAACTATGGCTACACCTTC	CASSDLGTVHNYGYTF